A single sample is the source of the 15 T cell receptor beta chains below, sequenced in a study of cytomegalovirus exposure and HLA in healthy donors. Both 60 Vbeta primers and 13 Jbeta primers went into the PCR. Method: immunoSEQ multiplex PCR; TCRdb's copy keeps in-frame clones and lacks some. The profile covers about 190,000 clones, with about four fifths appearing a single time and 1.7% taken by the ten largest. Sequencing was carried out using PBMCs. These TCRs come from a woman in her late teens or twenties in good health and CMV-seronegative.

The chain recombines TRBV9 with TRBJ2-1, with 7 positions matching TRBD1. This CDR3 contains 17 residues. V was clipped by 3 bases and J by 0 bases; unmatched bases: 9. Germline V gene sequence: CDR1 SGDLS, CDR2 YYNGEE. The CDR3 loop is CASSGPQGPSSYNEQFF. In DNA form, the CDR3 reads TGTGCCAGCAGCGGACCACAGGGGCCCAGCTCCTACAATGAGCAGTTCTTC.

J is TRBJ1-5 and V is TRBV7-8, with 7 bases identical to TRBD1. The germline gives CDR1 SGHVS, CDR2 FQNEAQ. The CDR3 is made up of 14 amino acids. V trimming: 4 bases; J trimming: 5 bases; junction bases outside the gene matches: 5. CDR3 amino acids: CASSYDRAYQPQHF. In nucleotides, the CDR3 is TGTGCCAGCAGCTATGACAGGGCTTATCAGCCCCAGCATTTT.

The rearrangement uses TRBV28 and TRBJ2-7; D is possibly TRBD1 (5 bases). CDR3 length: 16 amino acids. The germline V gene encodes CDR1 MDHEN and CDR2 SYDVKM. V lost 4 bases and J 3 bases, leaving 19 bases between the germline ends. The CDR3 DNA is TGTGCCAGCAGTTCTCCTGGGTCAGGGTCTTTCTACGAGCAGTACTTC. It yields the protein CASSSPGSGSFYEQYF. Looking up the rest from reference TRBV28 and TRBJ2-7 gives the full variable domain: DVKVTQSSRYLVKRTGEKVFLECVQDMDHENMFWYRQDPGLGLRLIYFSYDVKMKEKGDIPEGYSVSREKKERFSLILESASTNQTSMYLCASSSPGSGSFYEQYFGPGTRLTVT.

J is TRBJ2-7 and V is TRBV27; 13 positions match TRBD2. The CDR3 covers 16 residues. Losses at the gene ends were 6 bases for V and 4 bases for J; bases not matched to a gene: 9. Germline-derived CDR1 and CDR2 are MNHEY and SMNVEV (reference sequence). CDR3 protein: CASSTTGLAGAYEQYF. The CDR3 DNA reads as TGTGCCAGCAGCACTACCGGACTAGCGGGAGCTTACGAGCAGTACTTC.

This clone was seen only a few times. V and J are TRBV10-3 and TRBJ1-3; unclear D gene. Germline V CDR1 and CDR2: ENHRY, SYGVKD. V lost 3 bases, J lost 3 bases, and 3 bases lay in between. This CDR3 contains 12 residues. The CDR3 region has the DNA TGTGCCATCAGTGATAATGGAAACACCATATATTTT. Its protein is CAISDNGNTIYF.

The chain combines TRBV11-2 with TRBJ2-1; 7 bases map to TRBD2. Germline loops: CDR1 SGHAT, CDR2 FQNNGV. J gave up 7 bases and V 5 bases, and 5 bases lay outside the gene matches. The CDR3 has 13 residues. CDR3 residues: CASSPGTTNEQFF. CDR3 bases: TGTGCCAGCAGCCCCGGGACTACTAATGAGCAGTTCTTC. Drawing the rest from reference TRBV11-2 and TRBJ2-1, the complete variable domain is EAGVAQSPRYKIIEKRQSVAFWCNPISGHATLYWYQQILGQGPKLLIQFQNNGVVDDSQLPKDRFSAERLKGVDSTLKIQPAKLEDSAVYLCASSPGTTNEQFFGPGTRLTVL.

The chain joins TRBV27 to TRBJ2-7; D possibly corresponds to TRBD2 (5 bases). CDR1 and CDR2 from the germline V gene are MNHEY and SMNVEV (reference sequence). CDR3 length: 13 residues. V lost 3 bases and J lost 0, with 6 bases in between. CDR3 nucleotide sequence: TGTGCCAGCAGTTTTACTAGCTCCTACGAGCAGTACTTC. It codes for CASSFTSSYEQYF.

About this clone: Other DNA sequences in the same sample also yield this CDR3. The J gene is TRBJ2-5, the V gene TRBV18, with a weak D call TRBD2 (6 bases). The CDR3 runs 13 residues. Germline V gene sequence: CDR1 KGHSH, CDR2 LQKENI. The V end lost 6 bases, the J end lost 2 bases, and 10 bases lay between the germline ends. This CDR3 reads CASSPGLQETQYF. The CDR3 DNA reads TGTGCCAGCTCGCCGGGACTGCAAGAGACCCAGTACTTC.

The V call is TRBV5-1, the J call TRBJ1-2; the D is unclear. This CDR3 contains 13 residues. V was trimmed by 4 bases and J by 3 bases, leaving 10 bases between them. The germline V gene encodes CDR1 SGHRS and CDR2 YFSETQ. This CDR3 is CASSLERHYGYTF. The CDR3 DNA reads TGCGCCAGCAGCCTTGAGCGTCACTATGGCTACACCTTC.

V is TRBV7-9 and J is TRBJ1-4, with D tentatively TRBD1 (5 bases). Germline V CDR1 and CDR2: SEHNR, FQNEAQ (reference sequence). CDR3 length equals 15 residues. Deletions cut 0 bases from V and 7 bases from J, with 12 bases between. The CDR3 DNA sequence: TGTGCCAGCAGCTTAGCGGGGCAGGGAGGTGAAAAACTGTTTTTT. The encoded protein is CASSLAGQGGEKLFF.

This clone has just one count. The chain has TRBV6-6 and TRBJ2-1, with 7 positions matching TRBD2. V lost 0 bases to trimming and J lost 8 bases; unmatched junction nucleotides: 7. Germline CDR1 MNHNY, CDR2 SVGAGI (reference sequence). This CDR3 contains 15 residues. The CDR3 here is CASSYSAGARHEQFF. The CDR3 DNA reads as TGTGCCAGCAGTTACTCGGCGGGAGCACGCCATGAGCAGTTCTTC.

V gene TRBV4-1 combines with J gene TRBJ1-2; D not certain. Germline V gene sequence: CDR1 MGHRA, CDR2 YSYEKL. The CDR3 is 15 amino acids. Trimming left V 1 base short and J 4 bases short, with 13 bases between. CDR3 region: CASSQGEAFGYGYTF. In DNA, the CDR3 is TGCGCCAGCAGCCAAGGGGAGGCCTTTGGCTATGGCTACACCTTC.

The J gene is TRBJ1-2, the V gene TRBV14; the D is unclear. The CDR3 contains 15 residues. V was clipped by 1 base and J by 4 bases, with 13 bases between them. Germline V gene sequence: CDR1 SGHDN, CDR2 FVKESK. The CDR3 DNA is TGTGCCAGCAGCCAAGGGAGGGCGGGGTTCTATGGCTACACCTTC. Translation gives CASSQGRAGFYGYTF.

The CDR3 reads CASSWRMLELNEQFF. CDR3 nucleotides: TGTGCCAGCAGTTGGCGAATGCTAGAACTCAATGAGCAGTTCTTC. V and J are TRBV28 and TRBJ2-1; no reliable D call. The CDR3 spans 15 residues. V gave up 4 bases and J gave up 6 bases, with 16 bases separating them. Germline V gives CDR1 MDHEN, CDR2 SYDVKM.

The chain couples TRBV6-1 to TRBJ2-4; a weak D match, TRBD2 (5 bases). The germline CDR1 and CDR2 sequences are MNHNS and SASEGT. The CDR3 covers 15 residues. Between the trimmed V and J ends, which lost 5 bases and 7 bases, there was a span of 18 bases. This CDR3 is CASSSPGLPGNIQYF. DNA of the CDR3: TGTGCCAGCAGTTCACCCGGACTCCCGGGGAACATTCAGTACTTC.